The 26 T cell receptor beta chains listed next were all sequenced from one sample in a study of early T cells in non-severe SARS-CoV-2 infection. Each CDR3 protein gets one entry after TCRdb re-called the 5' RACE reads with MiXCR. The repertoire consists of 75,000 to 100,000 distinct CDR3 sequences, with roughly 17% occurring once and the leading ten covering roughly 1.3%. The specimen was whole blood. These receptors came from an adult who was a healthcare worker with PCR-confirmed SARS-CoV-2 infection or an uninfected control (not recorded which).

The rearrangement uses TRBV20-1 and TRBJ1-1, with 7 bases matching TRBD1. The CDR3 is 15 residues long. CDR1 and CDR2 from the germline V gene are DFQATT and SNEGSKA (reference sequence). V trimming: 5 bases; J trimming: 3 bases; junction bases outside the gene matches: 12. CDR3 nucleotide sequence: TGCAGTGCTCCTGTGATGGACAGGAGCTACACTGAAGCTTTCTTT. Translating gives CSAPVMDRSYTEAFF.

This clonotype was counted only a few times. The CDR3 loop is CSAREGGNMNTEAFF. The CDR3 DNA reads as TGCAGTGCTAGAGAGGGGGGCAACATGAACACTGAAGCTTTCTTT. The rearrangement joins TRBV20-1 to TRBJ1-1, with D perhaps TRBD1 (6 bases). Germline loops: CDR1 DFQATT, CDR2 SNEGSKA (reference sequence). V lost 0 bases to trimming and J lost 0 bases, with 11 bases between them. The CDR3 has 15 residues.

The rearrangement links TRBV9 to TRBJ2-1; 9 nucleotides line up with TRBD2. V lost 0 bases and J lost 10; bases outside the gene matches: 17. The germline CDR1 and CDR2 sequences are SGDLS and YYNGEE. CDR3 length: 18 residues. The CDR3 loop is CASSVVAQAGGSSAEQFF. DNA for the CDR3: TGTGCCAGCAGCGTAGTGGCCCAAGCGGGAGGTTCATCGGCAGAGCAGTTCTTC.

This clonotype has ten or more counts. The chain links TRBV20-1 to TRBJ1-1; D ambiguous. The V and J ends lost 3 bases and 3 bases respectively, with 17 bases between them. This CDR3 spans 15 amino acids. Germline-derived CDR1 and CDR2 are DFQATT and SNEGSKA (reference sequence). The CDR3 sequence: CSASMRGRKDTEAFF. The CDR3, as DNA: TGCAGTGCTAGTATGAGAGGGCGGAAGGACACTGAAGCTTTCTTT.

This clonotype was observed many times. The J gene is TRBJ2-7, the V gene TRBV7-9, with 7 bases matching TRBD1. CDR3 length equals 14 residues. CDR1 and CDR2 (germline): SEHNR, FQNEAQ (reference sequence). Trimming took 1 base from V and 3 from J; bases not matched to a gene: 3. In DNA, the CDR3 is TGTGCCAGCAGCTTAGGGCAGGGGGTCTACGAGCAGTACTTC. Translated, it gives CASSLGQGVYEQYF.

V usage is TRBV6-4 and J usage is TRBJ2-2; the match to TRBD1 covers 10 bases. The J segment lost 4 bases and the V segment lost 5 bases, leaving 13 bases of the junction unmatched. This CDR3 is built from 18 residues. Per the germline V gene, CDR1 is MRHNA and CDR2 is SNTAGT. The CDR3 DNA reads as TGTGCCAGCAGTCCGGGACAGGGGTCGCTAAGGAGCACCGGGGAGCTGTTTTTT. This codes for CASSPGQGSLRSTGELFF.

In its sample, this clonotype was seen many times. CDR3 DNA sequence: TGTGCCAGCAGTTCTTACGGGGGGCGAGGCAAAAACATTCAGTACTTC. It encodes CASSSYGGRGKNIQYF. V is TRBV28 and J is TRBJ2-4, with D tentatively TRBD2 (7 bases). Trimming cost V 4 bases and J 3 bases, with 16 bases left between them. The CDR3 is made up of 16 amino acids. Germline V gene lookup returns CDR1 MDHEN and CDR2 SYDVKM.

At least ten counts were recorded for this clonotype. V is TRBV7-7 and J is TRBJ2-3; TRBD2 matches 9 bases. This CDR3 contains 16 residues. The germline V gene encodes CDR1 SSHAT and CDR2 FNYEAQ (reference sequence). V was clipped by 3 bases and J by 5 bases; unmatched bases: 9. The CDR3 nucleotides read TGTGCCAGCAGCTTGCTCAGCGGGAGGTGGAAAGATACGCAGTATTTT. Protein product: CASSLLSGRWKDTQYF.

This sequence joins TRBV5-1 and TRBJ2-3; 9 bases fit TRBD2. Germline trimming cut 4 bases from V and 1 base from J; bases unmatched to any gene: 4. The CDR3 has 15 amino acids. Germline CDR1 is SGHRS and CDR2 is YFSETQ. CDR3 coding DNA: TGCGCCAGCAGCCCGGTAGCGGGGGGCACAGATACGCAGTATTTT. This sequence encodes CASSPVAGGTDTQYF.

This clonotype has only a few counts. The chain employs TRBV5-1 and TRBJ2-3; D not resolved. Germline V gene data show CDR1 as SGHRS and CDR2 as YFSETQ. CDR3 length: 13 residues. Trimming shortened V by 0 bases and J by 5 bases, and 7 bases separated the two germline ends. The CDR3 sequence: CASSLELEDTQYF. The CDR3 DNA sequence: TGCGCCAGCAGCTTGGAGTTGGAAGATACGCAGTATTTT.

This clonotype occurred a few times. V and J are TRBV29-1 and TRBJ2-3; weak D call: TRBD1 (5 bases). The germline V gene encodes CDR1 SQVTM and CDR2 ANQGSEA. The length of the CDR3 is 12 residues. The CDR3 DNA is TGCAGTGTCTCAGGGTATCGGGATACGCAGTATTTT. Translating gives CSVSGYRDTQYF.

The genes are TRBV30 and TRBJ1-6; D call uncertain. Germline CDR1 and CDR2: GTSNPN and SVGIG (reference sequence). With 0 bases removed from V and 8 bases from J, the gap between germline ends came to 8 bases. This CDR3 spans 13 amino acids. DNA for the CDR3: TGTGCCTGGAGTGTCGACACTTATTCACCCCTCCACTTT. Encoded protein: CAWSVDTYSPLHF.

This clonotype appeared many times. The chain uses TRBV10-3 and TRBJ1-1; TRBD1 matches at 8 bases. The J segment lost 7 bases and the V segment lost 3 bases, leaving 7 bases of the junction unmatched. CDR1 is ENHRY and CDR2 is SYGVKD in the germline V gene. This CDR3 spans 14 amino acids. The CDR3 coding sequence is TGTGCCATCAGTGATCGGACAGGGTCGATTGAAGCTTTCTTT. Protein product: CAISDRTGSIEAFF.

In its sample, this clonotype was seen a few times. The chain has TRBV27 and TRBJ2-7; D may be TRBD1 (6 bases). The length of the CDR3 is 15 residues. V dropped 4 bases and J dropped 2 bases, with 15 bases sitting between them. Germline CDR1 MNHEY, CDR2 SMNVEV (reference sequence). In nucleotides, the CDR3 is TGTGCCAGCAGTTCGGGGACATCAGCCCCCTACGAGCAGTACTTC. Translated: CASSSGTSAPYEQYF.

The V call is TRBV7-6, the J call TRBJ2-5; 10 bases line up with TRBD2. The CDR3 length is 20 residues. The germline CDR1 and CDR2 sequences are SGHVS and FNYEAQ. The V segment lost 2 bases and the J segment 5 bases; nucleotides outside the gene matches: 20. CDR3 amino acids: CASSLYHPRRTSGEMETQYF. The CDR3 DNA reads as TGTGCCAGCAGCTTATATCATCCTAGACGGACTAGCGGTGAGATGGAGACCCAGTACTTC.

This rearrangement joins TRBV29-1 to TRBJ2-2, with D possibly being TRBD1 (7 bases). Germline V gene sequence: CDR1 SQVTM, CDR2 ANQGSEA. The V end was cut by 3 bases, the J end by 4 bases, with 18 bases between. The CDR3 length is 16 residues. CDR3 protein: CSVDLGGQPFTGELFF. The CDR3 DNA sequence: TGCAGCGTTGATCTGGGGGGACAGCCTTTCACCGGGGAGCTGTTTTTT.

The rearrangement uses TRBV5-1 and TRBJ2-3; D is uncertain. This CDR3 region has 15 residues. V lost 4 bases and J lost 2, with 14 bases in between. Germline V CDR1 and CDR2: SGHRS, YFSETQ. Written as DNA, the CDR3 is TGCGCCAGCAGCGGGATGTCCAGGCTCACAGATACGCAGTATTTT. This sequence encodes CASSGMSRLTDTQYF.

The chain carries TRBV11-2 and TRBJ2-6; D not resolved. The CDR3 loop spans 15 amino acids. Germline V gene sequence: CDR1 SGHAT, CDR2 FQNNGV. V dropped 5 bases and J dropped 0 bases, with 8 bases sitting between them. CDR3 sequence (DNA): TGTGCCAGCAGCAAATACACCTCTGGGGCCAACGTCCTGACTTTC. As protein: CASSKYTSGANVLTF.

This clonotype was seen ten or more times. V gene TRBV28 combines with J gene TRBJ1-1; the match to TRBD1 covers 9 bases. The trim removed 6 bases at V and 7 bases at J, leaving 9 bases unmatched. Germline loops: CDR1 MDHEN, CDR2 SYDVKM. The CDR3 totals 14 residues. The CDR3: CASRGTGKASEAFF. CDR3 sequence (DNA): TGTGCCAGCAGAGGGACAGGGAAGGCTAGTGAAGCTTTCTTT.

This sequence joins TRBV7-2 and TRBJ2-7; D may be TRBD1 or TRBD2 (6 bases each). Germline V gene lookup returns CDR1 SGHTA and CDR2 FQGNSA. The CDR3 is 15 amino acids. Trimming took 3 bases from V and 0 from J, leaving 12 bases between them. The CDR3 DNA reads as TGTGCCAGCAGCTTCGTCGGGGGCCGCTCCTACGAGCAGTACTTC. Its translation: CASSFVGGRSYEQYF.

The chain has TRBV29-1 and TRBJ2-1; D is unclear. V lost 3 bases, J lost 1 base, and 10 bases lay in between. The germline gives CDR1 SQVTM, CDR2 ANQGSEA. The CDR3 is 14 amino acids. The CDR3 reads CSVDLGASYNEQFF. DNA for the CDR3: TGCAGCGTTGATCTGGGTGCTTCCTACAATGAGCAGTTCTTC.

This clonotype was recorded many times. CDR3 nucleotides: TGTGCTAGTGGTTTGTATGGAAACACCATATATTTT. As protein: CASGLYGNTIYF. The chain uses TRBV12-5 and TRBJ1-3; the D is unclear. This CDR3 has 12 amino acids. Trimming shortened V by 2 bases and J by 3 bases, and 2 bases separated the two germline ends. Germline V gene data show CDR1 as LGHNT and CDR2 as FRNRAP.

The J gene is TRBJ1-2, the V gene TRBV28; D is uncertain. Trimming pared 4 bases from V and 4 bases from J, leaving 4 bases between. Germline V gene data show CDR1 as MDHEN and CDR2 as SYDVKM. This CDR3 region has 11 residues. The CDR3 coding sequence is TGTGCCAGCAGTTCCACCTATGGCTACACCTTC. This codes for CASSSTYGYTF.

The chain links TRBV5-1 to TRBJ2-2; 7 bases agree with TRBD1. Germline V gene data show CDR1 as SGHRS and CDR2 as YFSETQ. Trimming took 2 bases from V and 2 from J; bases not matched to a gene: 0. This CDR3 has 14 residues. In nucleotides, the CDR3 is TGCGCCAGCAGCTTAGGGGGCAACACCGGGGAGCTGTTTTTT. Translation gives CASSLGGNTGELFF.

The chain couples TRBV5-1 to TRBJ1-1, with TRBD1 identical over 8 bases. This CDR3 comprises 15 residues. The J segment lost 5 bases and the V segment lost 2 bases, leaving 8 bases of the junction unmatched. Germline V gene sequence: CDR1 SGHRS, CDR2 YFSETQ. CDR3 loop: CASSFPQGQETEAFF. CDR3 nucleotides: TGCGCCAGCAGCTTCCCTCAGGGACAGGAAACTGAAGCTTTCTTT.

This clonotype appeared a few times. The chain combines TRBV20-1 with TRBJ2-7; TRBD1 matches 9 bases. The germline V gene has CDR1 DFQATT and CDR2 SNEGSKA (reference sequence). The trim removed 4 bases at V and 4 bases at J, leaving 11 bases unmatched. CDR3 length equals 15 residues. CDR3 nucleotides: TGCAGTGCTAAGGTTTTGGGGACAGGGAAGTACGAGCAGTACTTC. The encoded protein is CSAKVLGTGKYEQYF.